A single sample gave rise to the 5 T cell receptor beta chains below, sequenced in a study of blood T cell repertoires in COVID-19 (dated by TCRdb to 2018 to 2021). Receptors were amplified or captured by the immunoSEQ multiplex PCR assay. Drawn from immuneACCESS, this table holds only the in-frame rearrangements with V and J called that TCRdb kept. Clones are partly lost; checked studies trace under half to an unresolved V gene and leave the rest unexplained. The sample profile shows approximately 290,000 clones; around 89% of them were found once. Around 0.84% of the sample belongs to the ten largest clones. Sequenced: peripheral blood. These receptor sequences come from a man aged 25-45 years with acute or convalescent COVID-19.

The gene calls are TRBV30 and TRBJ1-5; D might be TRBD1 (5 bases). The CDR3 loop spans 13 amino acids. CDR1 and CDR2 (germline): GTSNPN, SVGIG (reference sequence). The V end lost 3 bases, the J end lost 6 bases, and 12 bases lay between the germline ends. The CDR3 spells CAWSPDTGQPQHF. CDR3 nucleotide sequence: TGTGCCTGGAGCCCGGACACGGGTCAGCCCCAGCATTTT.

This clone was recorded once. This rearrangement joins TRBV7-3 to TRBJ2-3; perhaps TRBD2 as D (6 bases). CDR3 length: 17 amino acids. V was cut by 1 base and J by 0 bases, with 14 bases left in between. From germline, CDR1 is SGHTA and CDR2 FQGTGA. CDR3 in amino acids: CASSLSGPGTSTDTQYF. The CDR3 bases are TGTGCCAGCAGCTTAAGCGGACCTGGGACTAGCACAGATACGCAGTATTTT.

J is TRBJ1-1 and V is TRBV7-9; D gene unclear. V lost 1 base, J lost 1 base, and 4 bases lay in between. The germline V gene encodes CDR1 SEHNR and CDR2 FQNEAQ (reference sequence). This CDR3 region has 13 residues. For the CDR3, the DNA is TGTGCCAGCAGCTTAGTCAAGAACACTGAAGCTTTCTTT. Translation gives CASSLVKNTEAFF.

This chain joins TRBV7-9 and TRBJ2-3; tentative D call: TRBD2 (5 bases). This CDR3 region has 16 residues. Germline CDR1 and CDR2: SEHNR and FQNEAQ (reference sequence). V was shortened by 1 base and J by 0 bases, with 11 bases between the two germline ends. CDR3 region: CASSLGIRTSTDTQYF. DNA of the CDR3: TGTGCCAGCAGCTTAGGCATCCGGACTAGCACAGATACGCAGTATTTT.

A few counts support this clone. CDR3 sequence (DNA): TGTGCCAGTGACGACAGCTACAATCAGCCCCAGCATTTT. Translated: CASDDSYNQPQHF. The rearrangement links TRBV19 to TRBJ1-5; a possible D gene is TRBD1 (5 bases). Trimming took off 8 bases at V and 3 bases at J, with 11 bases between the two ends. The CDR3 is 13 amino acids. In germline, CDR1 is LNHDA, CDR2 SQIVND (reference sequence).